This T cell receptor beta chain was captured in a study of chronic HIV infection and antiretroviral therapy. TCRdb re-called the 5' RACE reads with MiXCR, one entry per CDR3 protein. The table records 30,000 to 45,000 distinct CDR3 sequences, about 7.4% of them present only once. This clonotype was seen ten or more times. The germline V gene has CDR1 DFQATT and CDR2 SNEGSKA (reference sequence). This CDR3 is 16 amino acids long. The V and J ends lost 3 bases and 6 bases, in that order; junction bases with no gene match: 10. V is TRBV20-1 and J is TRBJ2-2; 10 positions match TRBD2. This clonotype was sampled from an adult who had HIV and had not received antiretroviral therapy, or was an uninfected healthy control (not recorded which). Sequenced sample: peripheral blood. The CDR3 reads CSARPWGTSDSGELFF. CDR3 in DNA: TGCAGTGCTAGGCCCTGGGGGACTAGCGATTCCGGGGAGCTGTTTTTT.